What follows are 23 T cell receptor beta chains derived from one specimen sequenced in a study of blood T cell repertoires in COVID-19. Profiled with immunoSEQ multiplex PCR; TCRdb holds only in-frame clones, not every one. The data contain some 120,000 clones, almost 80% of them singletons. Material: peripheral blood. The receptors originated from a human donor in a cohort sampled during active COVID-19.

The J gene is TRBJ1-5, the V gene TRBV10-2; D unclear. The V end lost 3 bases, the J end lost 5 bases, and 5 bases lay between the germline ends. Germline V gene sequence: CDR1 WSHSY, CDR2 SAAADI. CDR3 size: 12 residues. CDR3 nucleotides: TGCGCCAGCAGTGACGGAGATCAGCCCCAGCATTTT. It is translated as CASSDGDQPQHF.

The CDR3 region has the DNA TGTGCCAGCAGCTTGGCCAGGACAGGGGGCAACAATGAGCAGTTCTTC. Encoded protein: CASSLARTGGNNEQFF. The chain joins TRBV5-4 to TRBJ2-1; 11 nucleotides match TRBD1. This CDR3 contains 16 residues. In germline, CDR1 is SGHNT, CDR2 YYREEE (reference sequence). V gave up 0 bases and J gave up 5 bases; unmatched junction bases: 4.

The V call is TRBV19, the J call TRBJ2-4; TRBD1 matches 7 bases. V was pared by 9 bases and J by 1 base, with 12 bases of the junction left unmatched. The CDR3 runs to 16 residues. In germline, CDR1 is LNHDA, CDR2 SQIVND (reference sequence). CDR3 protein: CASQDRHLTAKNIQYF. In DNA, the CDR3 is TGTGCCAGCCAGGACAGGCACCTCACGGCCAAAAACATTCAGTACTTC.

This rearrangement joins TRBV12-5 to TRBJ1-2; the D gene is possibly TRBD1 (6 bases). This CDR3 is built from 13 residues. Germline loops: CDR1 LGHNT, CDR2 FRNRAP. V was shortened by 5 bases and J by 6 bases, with 13 bases between the two germline ends. The CDR3, as DNA: TGTGCTAGTGGTCCTGGGGGGGGGCATGGCTACACCTTC. Its translation is CASGPGGGHGYTF.

This chain joins TRBV6-6 and TRBJ1-1, with D uncertain. The germline V and J ends were trimmed by 6 bases and 1 base, with 15 bases remaining between them. This CDR3 contains 15 residues. Germline CDR1 MNHNY, CDR2 SVGAGI (reference sequence). CDR3 sequence reads: CASRGVQRKNTEAFF. CDR3 coding DNA: TGTGCCAGCAGGGGCGTACAGAGAAAGAACACTGAAGCTTTCTTT.

The V and J genes are TRBV30 and TRBJ1-1, with TRBD1 matching over 9 bases. The CDR3 runs 12 residues. V gave up 3 bases and J gave up 11 bases; unmatched junction bases: 7. The germline V gene has CDR1 GTSNPN and CDR2 SVGIG (reference sequence). CDR3 coding DNA: TGTGCCTGGAGGGACAGGGGAGTTCGGGCTTTCTTT. Its protein product is CAWRDRGVRAFF.

J is TRBJ1-1 and V is TRBV3-1 (or the pseudogene TRBV3-2); 7 bases fit TRBD1. This CDR3 is built from 13 residues. CDR1 and CDR2 (germline): LGHDT, YNNKEL (reference sequence). J was trimmed by 1 base and V by 9 bases; bases with no gene match: 5. This CDR3 reads CASAWTGNTEAFF. The CDR3 nucleotides are TGTGCCAGTGCCTGGACAGGGAACACTGAAGCTTTCTTT.

The rearrangement uses TRBV6-2 or TRBV6-3 and TRBJ2-1, with 13 bases matching TRBD2. Trimming cost V 5 bases and J 12 bases; bases outside gene matches: 10. The CDR3 runs to 15 residues. CDR1 and CDR2 from the germline V gene are MNHEY and SVGEGT. In nucleotides, the CDR3 is TGTGCCAGCAGTAGGACTAGCGGGGGATCTGAGCGGCAGTTCTTC. This gives the protein CASSRTSGGSERQFF.

This clone has only one observation. This chain connects TRBV7-8 to TRBJ2-5; TRBD2 is a possible D gene (6 bases). The V end was cut by 6 bases, the J end by 2 bases, with 19 bases between. CDR1 is SGHVS, CDR2 FQNEAQ, per germline. The CDR3 spans 16 residues. The CDR3 DNA follows: TGTGCCAGCAGTCGGAGGGACGGGGCCCCTCAAGAGACCCAGTACTTC. Protein: CASSRRDGAPQETQYF.

The chain uses TRBV29-1 and TRBJ2-7, with D perhaps TRBD1 (6 bases). Trimming cost V 6 bases and J 0 bases, with 9 bases left between them. This CDR3 comprises 12 residues. Germline values: CDR1 SQVTM, CDR2 ANQGSEA. CDR3 in amino acids: CSVRQASYEQYF. CDR3 DNA: TGCAGCGTCCGACAGGCCTCCTACGAGCAGTACTTC.

The chain carries TRBV2 and TRBJ1-1, with TRBD1 as a possible D gene (5 bases). The CDR3 spans 15 residues. Trimming removed 6 bases from V and 1 base from J, with 15 bases in between. Germline V gene sequence: CDR1 SNHLY, CDR2 FYNNEI. CDR3 in DNA: TGTGCCAGCAGCCAGACGGCGGGGCGGAACACTGAAGCTTTCTTT. This gives the protein CASSQTAGRNTEAFF.

The rearrangement uses TRBV5-4 and TRBJ2-7, with 9 bases identical to TRBD2. Losses at the gene ends were 3 bases for V and 3 bases for J; bases not matched to a gene: 7. The CDR3 spans 15 residues. The germline V gene has CDR1 SGHNT and CDR2 YYREEE (reference sequence). The CDR3 sequence: CASSSQAGGFYEQYF. The CDR3 DNA reads as TGTGCCAGCAGCTCGCAGGCGGGGGGGTTCTACGAGCAGTACTTC.

This chain links TRBV14 with TRBJ2-2; 8 bases agree with TRBD2. The CDR3 is 16 amino acids. Germline CDR1 SGHDN, CDR2 FVKESK. Trimming took 4 bases from V and 4 from J; bases not matched to a gene: 8. The CDR3 DNA reads as TGTGCCAGCAGCCCCGGGGGGGGGCCGATCACCGGGGAGCTGTTTTTT. Its protein is CASSPGGGPITGELFF.

The chain employs TRBV24-1 and TRBJ2-1; TRBD1 is a possible D gene (6 bases). Trimming stripped 5 bases from V and 6 bases from J, with 16 bases between. CDR3 length equals 15 residues. Germline CDR1 is KGHDR and CDR2 is SFDVKD. The CDR3 coding sequence is TGTGCCACCAGTGCTCCCCGACAGGCAAGCAATGAGCAGTTCTTC. Protein product: CATSAPRQASNEQFF.

The chain has TRBV5-6 and TRBJ2-1, with D maybe TRBD2 (6 bases). The CDR3 consists of 18 residues. Germline loops: CDR1 SGHDT, CDR2 YYEEEE. The V gene lost 3 bases and the J gene lost 3 bases, with 22 bases spanning the gap. This CDR3 is CASSSLASTGRLYNEQFF. The CDR3 DNA is TGTGCCAGCAGCTCGCTAGCGTCCACCGGGCGCCTCTACAATGAGCAGTTCTTC.

Written as DNA, the CDR3 is TGTGCCAGCAGCTTAGGAGTCAGGGCTGGAAACACCATATATTTT. Amino acid sequence: CASSLGVRAGNTIYF. This rearrangement joins TRBV13 to TRBJ1-3, with D perhaps matching TRBD1 (5 bases). This CDR3 has 15 residues. V was pared by 0 bases and J by 2 bases, with 8 bases between. Germline CDR1 and CDR2: PRHDT and FYEKMQ (reference sequence).

This chain uses TRBV7-6 with TRBJ2-1; D might be TRBD2 (5 bases). Trimming took 2 bases from V and 12 from J, leaving 14 bases between them. The germline CDR1 and CDR2 sequences are SGHVS and FNYEAQ. The CDR3 consists of 13 residues. As DNA, the CDR3 is TGTGCCAGCAGCTTATTTTCCACGGACTTGCAGTTCTTC. Its translation is CASSLFSTDLQFF.

This clone was detected once. This chain uses TRBV4-2 with TRBJ1-2; D might be TRBD1 (5 bases). With 1 base removed from V and 7 bases from J, the gap between germline ends came to 10 bases. This CDR3 comprises 13 residues. CDR1 is LGHNA, CDR2 YNFKEQ, per germline. The CDR3: CASSQGGASGYTF. CDR3 sequence (DNA): TGTGCCAGCAGCCAAGGGGGCGCGTCTGGCTACACCTTC.

The chain recombines TRBV4-3 with TRBJ2-3; 8 nucleotides line up with TRBD1. This CDR3 spans 15 amino acids. CDR1 and CDR2 (germline): LGHNA, YSLEER. With V trimmed by 1 base and J by 2 bases, 2 bases remained unmatched. CDR3 residues: CASSQAGGVTDTQYF. The CDR3, as DNA: TGCGCCAGCAGCCAAGCAGGGGGCGTCACAGATACGCAGTATTTT.

This clone showed up just once. The gene calls are TRBV2 and TRBJ1-1; maybe TRBD1 (5 bases). The CDR3 contains 12 residues. The V gene lost 8 bases and the J gene lost 10 bases, with 17 bases spanning the gap. Germline V CDR1 and CDR2: SNHLY, FYNNEI. CDR3 coding DNA: TGTGCCAGCTGGAGGGGATCGAGGAGAGCTTTCTTT. Protein sequence: CASWRGSRRAFF.

The CDR3 reads CASSPDRGRIYGYTF. The CDR3 region has the DNA TGTGCCAGCAGTCCGGACAGGGGGCGCATCTATGGCTACACCTTC. This sequence joins TRBV27 and TRBJ1-2, with 11 positions matching TRBD1. This CDR3 region has 15 residues. The V segment lost 5 bases and the J segment 4 bases; nucleotides outside the gene matches: 6. Germline lookup yields CDR1 MNHEY and CDR2 SMNVEV (reference sequence).

The CDR3 loop reads CASSATLGVSYEQYF. In nucleotides, the CDR3 is TGTGCCAGCAGTGCGACGCTCGGGGTCTCCTACGAGCAGTACTTC. The J gene is TRBJ2-7, the V gene TRBV28; weak D call: TRBD2 (5 bases). The germline CDR1 and CDR2 sequences are MDHEN and SYDVKM. This CDR3 is 15 amino acids long. The germline V and J ends were trimmed by 5 bases and 0 bases, with 14 bases remaining between them.

This chain joins TRBV3-1 (or the pseudogene TRBV3-2) and TRBJ1-2; no definite D call. Germline assignment: CDR1 LGHDT and CDR2 YNNKEL (reference sequence). There are 14 residues in the CDR3. With 1 base removed from V and 4 bases from J, the gap between germline ends came to 10 bases. The CDR3 loop is CASSQGAVSYGYTF. The CDR3, as DNA: TGTGCCAGCAGCCAAGGGGCAGTCAGCTATGGCTACACCTTC.